These 21 T cell receptor beta chains originate from one sample sequenced in a study of blood T cell repertoires in COVID-19. Only in-frame clones appear in the TCRdb table, and some are missing; sequencing was by immunoSEQ multiplex PCR. The sample contains around 12,000 clones, over 65% of which appear only once. The sample was peripheral blood. The receptors were sampled from a human donor in a cohort sampled during active COVID-19.

CDR3 residues: CASSYRGTGANVLTF. The CDR3 DNA follows: TGTGCCAGCAGCTACCGAGGGACTGGGGCCAACGTCCTGACTTTC. The chain is built from TRBV28 and TRBJ2-6, with a tentative D call TRBD2 (5 bases). The V end was cut by 6 bases, the J end by 2 bases, with 11 bases between. The CDR3 spans 15 residues. Per the germline V gene, CDR1 is MDHEN and CDR2 is SYDVKM. Using reference TRBV28 and TRBJ2-6 for the parts outside the CDR3, the full variable domain is DVKVTQSSRYLVKRTGEKVFLECVQDMDHENMFWYRQDPGLGLRLIYFSYDVKMKEKGDIPEGYSVSREKKERFSLILESASTNQTSMYLCASSYRGTGANVLTFGAGSRLTVL.

The chain has TRBV18 and TRBJ2-5; TRBD2 agrees at 11 bases. The CDR3 is 16 amino acids. Germline V CDR1 and CDR2: KGHSH, LQKENI. The trim removed 1 base at V and 7 bases at J, leaving 8 bases unmatched. The CDR3, as DNA: TGTGCCAGCTCACCACTGGATAGCGGGAGGGCCAGGACCCAGTACTTC. Its protein is CASSPLDSGRARTQYF.

This chain joins TRBV27 and TRBJ2-1, with TRBD2 matching 13 bases. The CDR3 consists of 16 residues. V trimming: 6 bases; J trimming: 9 bases; junction bases outside the gene matches: 11. CDR1 MNHEY and CDR2 SMNVEV come from the germline V gene (reference sequence). CDR3 nucleotides: TGTGCCAGCAGAGCGTCCGGGACTAGCGGGAATTTTGAGCAGTTCTTC. Protein product: CASRASGTSGNFEQFF.

This clone appeared a single time. The rearrangement links TRBV9 to TRBJ2-1, with TRBD2 matching 9 bases. The junction had 5 bases not matched to a gene; V was cut back by 0 bases and J by 7 bases. The CDR3 runs to 15 residues. CDR1 is SGDLS and CDR2 is YYNGEE in the germline V gene. This CDR3 reads CASSVVSGRGNEQFF. The CDR3 nucleotides read TGTGCCAGCAGCGTAGTTAGCGGGAGAGGGAATGAGCAGTTCTTC.

The CDR3 bases are TGTGCCAGCAGTCCCAGGGGGCGGCTCACAGATACGCAGTATTTT. Amino acid sequence: CASSPRGRLTDTQYF. V gene TRBV2 combines with J gene TRBJ2-3; 8 nucleotides agree with TRBD1. J was trimmed by 2 bases and V by 5 bases; bases with no gene match: 6. The CDR3 is 15 residues long. Germline-derived CDR1 and CDR2 are SNHLY and FYNNEI.

On this clone: Mismatch with germline at one junction end may stem from a read error. The J gene is TRBJ2-3, the V gene TRBV7-8; maybe TRBD2 (5 bases). CDR3 size: 16 residues. Looked up from germline, CDR1 is SGHVS and CDR2 is FQNEAQ. DNA of the CDR3: TGTACCAGCAGCCTTCGGCTAGCTCAGAAAACAGATACGCAGTATTTT. Residues: CTSSLRLAQKTDTQYF.

This rearrangement joins TRBV5-4 to TRBJ1-2, with D tentatively TRBD1 (6 bases). This CDR3 contains 16 residues. Trimming pared 0 bases from V and 0 bases from J, leaving 12 bases between. CDR1 and CDR2 (germline): SGHNT, YYREEE (reference sequence). The CDR3 is CASSLELAGANYGYTF. The DNA of the CDR3 is TGTGCCAGCAGCTTGGAATTGGCAGGGGCTAACTATGGCTACACCTTC.

This CDR3 is CASRLSAGARQGNEKLFF. The DNA for the CDR3 is TGTGCAAGTCGCTTATCAGCGGGGGCTAGACAGGGTAATGAAAAACTGTTTTTT. The gene calls are TRBV12-2 and TRBJ1-4. TRBV12-2 is an annotated pseudogene. The CDR3 runs to 18 residues.

This clone was detected only once. The chain employs TRBV5-6 and TRBJ1-1, with TRBD1 as a possible D gene (6 bases). The CDR3 runs to 16 residues. Germline V gene lookup returns CDR1 SGHDT and CDR2 YYEEEE. Trimming cost V 3 bases and J 1 base, with 16 bases left between them. The CDR3 bases are TGTGCCAGCAGCTCAGGCTTCGTCAGGGGGAACACTGAAGCTTTCTTT. Its protein product is CASSSGFVRGNTEAFF.

The V and J genes are TRBV6-6 and TRBJ1-2, with no clear D. Germline CDR1 and CDR2: MNHNY and SVGAGI (reference sequence). CDR3 length equals 14 residues. Trimming removed 2 bases at V and 3 bases at J, with 10 bases between. Here the CDR3 reads CASSYPGAHYGYTF. CDR3 in DNA: TGTGCCAGCAGTTACCCCGGAGCTCACTATGGCTACACCTTC.

V is TRBV3-1 (or the pseudogene TRBV3-2) and J is TRBJ1-1, with D unresolved. This CDR3 spans 16 amino acids. Deletions cut 0 bases from V and 0 bases from J, with 11 bases between. The germline V gene encodes CDR1 LGHDT and CDR2 YNNKEL (reference sequence). The CDR3 is CASSQEIAYMNTEAFF. The DNA of the CDR3 is TGTGCCAGCAGCCAAGAGATAGCCTACATGAACACTGAAGCTTTCTTT.

The V and J genes are TRBV6-6 and TRBJ1-1, with D possibly being TRBD1 (6 bases). The CDR3 runs 16 residues. V was clipped by 8 bases and J by 0 bases, with 19 bases between them. Germline CDR1 and CDR2: MNHNY and SVGAGI (reference sequence). The CDR3 region has the DNA TGTGCCAGCGGAGAGAACAGGGTGACCATGAACACTGAAGCTTTCTTT. Translated: CASGENRVTMNTEAFF.

The V call is TRBV7-8, the J call TRBJ1-5; tentatively, D is TRBD1 (5 bases). Trimming pared 5 bases from V and 3 bases from J, leaving 17 bases between. Per the germline V gene, CDR1 is SGHVS and CDR2 is FQNEAQ. The CDR3 extends over 16 amino acids. The CDR3 protein is CASSQKRTTPNQPQHF. In DNA form, the CDR3 reads TGTGCCAGCAGCCAAAAAAGGACAACCCCCAATCAGCCCCAGCATTTT.

V usage is TRBV24-1 and J usage is TRBJ2-5; maybe TRBD2 (5 bases). Germline CDR1 reads KGHDR; CDR2 reads SFDVKD. The V gene lost 3 bases and the J gene lost 1 base, with 5 bases spanning the gap. This CDR3 region has 13 residues. CDR3 sequence: CATSDGSQETQYF. The CDR3 nucleotides are TGTGCCACCAGTGATGGGAGCCAAGAGACCCAGTACTTC.

V and J are TRBV4-1 and TRBJ1-3, with no clear D. From germline, CDR1 is MGHRA and CDR2 YSYEKL. Trimming pared 0 bases from V and 0 bases from J, leaving 18 bases between. The CDR3 runs 19 residues. The CDR3 DNA reads TGCGCCAGCAGCCAAGATCTTAGTGGGTTCTCTAGCTCTGGAAACACCATATATTTT. This codes for CASSQDLSGFSSSGNTIYF.

The V gene is TRBV27, the J gene TRBJ1-5; TRBD1 matches at 8 bases. V lost 4 bases, J lost 7 bases, and 9 bases stayed unmatched. From germline, CDR1 is MNHEY and CDR2 SMNVEV (reference sequence). The CDR3 runs 15 residues. CDR3 region: CASSYLGQGGQPQHF. The CDR3 DNA is TGTGCCAGCAGTTACTTAGGACAGGGAGGACAGCCCCAGCATTTT.

The gene calls are TRBV6-5 and TRBJ1-2; D unresolved. The V end was cut by 4 bases, the J end by 12 bases, with 18 bases between. This CDR3 has 13 amino acids. Germline CDR1 MNHEY, CDR2 SVGAGI. DNA for the CDR3: TGTGCCAGCAGTTCCCTGGCTGCGGCGGGTGACACCTTC. Protein sequence: CASSSLAAAGDTF.

J is TRBJ2-7 and V is TRBV11-2; 9 nucleotides line up with TRBD1. The CDR3 length is 17 residues. The ends lost 1 base at V and 2 bases at J; junction bases unmatched: 9. Germline loops: CDR1 SGHAT, CDR2 FQNNGV. The CDR3 reads CASSLARGGTGTYEQYF. The CDR3 DNA is TGTGCCAGCAGCTTAGCCAGAGGAGGGACAGGGACCTACGAGCAGTACTTC.

The V and J genes are TRBV3-1 (or the pseudogene TRBV3-2) and TRBJ2-3, with TRBD2 matching 11 bases. Losses at the gene ends were 0 bases for V and 5 bases for J; bases not matched to a gene: 13. The CDR3 spans 19 residues. Germline lookup yields CDR1 LGHDT and CDR2 YNNKEL (reference sequence). The CDR3 region is CASSQEAARASGRLDTQYF. For the CDR3, the DNA is TGTGCCAGCAGCCAAGAAGCCGCGCGAGCTAGCGGGAGGCTAGATACGCAGTATTTT.

The chain couples TRBV18 to TRBJ2-7; D is undetermined. The V end lost 8 bases, the J end lost 2 bases, and 16 bases lay between the germline ends. This CDR3 spans 14 amino acids. CDR1 is KGHSH and CDR2 is LQKENI in the germline V gene. Here the CDR3 DNA reads TGTGCCAGCCAATTTGCCAGAACAACCTACGAGCAGTACTTC. Translation gives CASQFARTTYEQYF.

This clone was picked up a small number of times. This chain links TRBV6-5 with TRBJ2-7; TRBD1 matches at 8 bases. Germline CDR1 and CDR2: MNHEY and SVGAGI. Unmatched junction bases numbered 11, after V lost 4 bases and J lost 6 bases. There are 15 residues in the CDR3. DNA for the CDR3: TGTGCCAGCAGTTTAAACTCTGACAGGGGATCCGAGCAGTACTTC. Protein product: CASSLNSDRGSEQYF.